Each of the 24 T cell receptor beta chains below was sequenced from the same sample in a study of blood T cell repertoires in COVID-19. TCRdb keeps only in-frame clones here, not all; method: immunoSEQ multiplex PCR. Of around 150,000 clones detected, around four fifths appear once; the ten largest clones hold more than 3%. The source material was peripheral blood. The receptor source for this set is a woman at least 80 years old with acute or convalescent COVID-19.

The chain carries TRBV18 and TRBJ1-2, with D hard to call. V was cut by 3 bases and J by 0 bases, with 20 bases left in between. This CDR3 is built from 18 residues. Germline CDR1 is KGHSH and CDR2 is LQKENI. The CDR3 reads CASSPGPGMIGANYGYTF. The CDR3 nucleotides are TGTGCCAGCTCACCGGGCCCGGGAATGATAGGTGCTAACTATGGCTACACCTTC.

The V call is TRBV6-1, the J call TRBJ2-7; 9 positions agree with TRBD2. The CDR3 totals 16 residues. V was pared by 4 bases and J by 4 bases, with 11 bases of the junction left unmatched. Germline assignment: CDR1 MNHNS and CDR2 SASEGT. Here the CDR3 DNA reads TGTGCCAGCAGTGTGAATTTAGCGGGAGTTATGTACGAGCAGTACTTC. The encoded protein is CASSVNLAGVMYEQYF.

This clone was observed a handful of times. This CDR3 is CASSSRGGGANVLTF. In nucleotides, the CDR3 is TGTGCCAGCAGCTCTCGAGGCGGTGGGGCCAACGTCCTGACTTTC. The chain links TRBV3-1 (or the pseudogene TRBV3-2) to TRBJ2-6; unclear D gene. Germline-derived CDR1 and CDR2 are LGHDT and YNNKEL (reference sequence). V lost 5 bases and J 3 bases, leaving 11 bases between the germline ends. The CDR3 spans 15 residues.

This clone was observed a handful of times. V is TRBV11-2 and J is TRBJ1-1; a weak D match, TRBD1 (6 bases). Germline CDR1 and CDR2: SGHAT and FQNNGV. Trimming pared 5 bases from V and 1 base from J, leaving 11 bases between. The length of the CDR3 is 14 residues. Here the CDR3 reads CASSPGQRNTEAFF. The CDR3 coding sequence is TGTGCCAGCAGCCCTGGACAGAGGAACACTGAAGCTTTCTTT.

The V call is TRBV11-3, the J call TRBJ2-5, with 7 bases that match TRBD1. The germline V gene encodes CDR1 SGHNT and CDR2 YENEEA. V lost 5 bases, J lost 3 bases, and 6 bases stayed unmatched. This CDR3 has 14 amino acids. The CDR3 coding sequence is TGTGCCAGCAGCCCGGGGACAGTAAAAGAGACCCAGTACTTC. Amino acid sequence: CASSPGTVKETQYF.

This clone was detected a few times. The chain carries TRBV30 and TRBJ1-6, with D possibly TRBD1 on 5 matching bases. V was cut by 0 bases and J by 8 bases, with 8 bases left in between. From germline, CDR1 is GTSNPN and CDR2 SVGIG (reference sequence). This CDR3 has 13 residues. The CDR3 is CAWSVEGDSPLHF. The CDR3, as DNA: TGTGCCTGGAGTGTGGAAGGGGATTCACCCCTCCACTTT. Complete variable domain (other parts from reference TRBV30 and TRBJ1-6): SQTIHQWPATLVQPVGSPLSLECTVEGTSNPNLYWYRQAAGRGLQLLFYSVGIGQISSEVPQNLSASRPQDRQFILSSKKLLLSDSGFYLCAWSVEGDSPLHFGNGTRLTVT.

The CDR3 DNA sequence: TGTGCCAGCATCCCTTTGAGCTCCTATAATTCACCCCTCCACTTT. It yields the protein CASIPLSSYNSPLHF. The chain has TRBV25-1 and TRBJ1-6, with D hard to call. Germline lookup yields CDR1 MGHDK and CDR2 SYGVNS. Trimming took 7 bases from V and 0 from J, leaving 10 bases between them. The CDR3 consists of 15 residues.

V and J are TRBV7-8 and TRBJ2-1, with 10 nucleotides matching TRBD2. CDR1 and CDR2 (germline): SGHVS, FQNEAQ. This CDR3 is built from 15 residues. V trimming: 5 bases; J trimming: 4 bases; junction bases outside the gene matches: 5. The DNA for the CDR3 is TGTGCCAGCAGCCGAGGACTAGCGGCTTACAATGAGCAGTTCTTC. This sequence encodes CASSRGLAAYNEQFF. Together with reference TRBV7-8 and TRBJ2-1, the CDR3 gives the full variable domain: GAGVSQSPRYKVAKRGQDVALRCDPISGHVSLFWYQQALGQGPEFLTYFQNEAQLDKSGLPSDRFFAERPEGSVSTLKIQRTQQEDSAVYLCASSRGLAAYNEQFFGPGTRLTVL.

Here the CDR3 reads CASSFGRATDTQYF. The CDR3 region has the DNA TGTGCCAGCAGCTTCGGCAGGGCGACAGATACGCAGTATTTT. The gene calls are TRBV7-8 and TRBJ2-3, with D perhaps matching TRBD1 (5 bases). The V end lost 3 bases, the J end lost 3 bases, and 10 bases lay between the germline ends. The germline gives CDR1 SGHVS, CDR2 FQNEAQ. The CDR3 has 14 residues.

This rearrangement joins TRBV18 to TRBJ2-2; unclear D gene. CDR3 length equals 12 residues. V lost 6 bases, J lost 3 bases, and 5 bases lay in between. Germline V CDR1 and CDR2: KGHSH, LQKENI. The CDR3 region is CASSADTGELFF. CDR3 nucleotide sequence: TGTGCCAGCTCTGCGGACACCGGGGAGCTGTTTTTT.

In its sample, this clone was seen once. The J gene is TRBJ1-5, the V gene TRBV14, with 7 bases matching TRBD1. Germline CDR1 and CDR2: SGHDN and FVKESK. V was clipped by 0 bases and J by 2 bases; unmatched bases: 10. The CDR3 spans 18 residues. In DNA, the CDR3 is TGTGCCAGCAGCCAAGAAGGGGGCAGGGAGAGAGGCAATCAGCCCCAGCATTTT. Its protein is CASSQEGGRERGNQPQHF. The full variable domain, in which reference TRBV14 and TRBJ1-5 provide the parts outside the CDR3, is EAGVTQFPSHSVIEKGQTVTLRCDPISGHDNLYWYRRVMGKEIKFLLHFVKESKQDESGMPNNRFLAERTGGTYSTLKVQPAELEDSGVYFCASSQEGGRERGNQPQHFGDGTRLSIL.

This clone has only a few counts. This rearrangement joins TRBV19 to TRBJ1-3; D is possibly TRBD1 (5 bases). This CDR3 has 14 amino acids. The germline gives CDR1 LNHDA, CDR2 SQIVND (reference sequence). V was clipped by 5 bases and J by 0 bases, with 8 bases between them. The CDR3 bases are TGTGCCAGTAGTCCAGGGCACTCTGGAAACACCATATATTTT. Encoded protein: CASSPGHSGNTIYF. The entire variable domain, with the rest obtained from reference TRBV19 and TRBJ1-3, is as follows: DGGITQSPKYLFRKEGQNVTLSCEQNLNHDAMYWYRQDPGQGLRLIYYSQIVNDFQKGDIAEGYSVSREKKESFPLTVTSAQKNPTAFYLCASSPGHSGNTIYFGEGSWLTVV.

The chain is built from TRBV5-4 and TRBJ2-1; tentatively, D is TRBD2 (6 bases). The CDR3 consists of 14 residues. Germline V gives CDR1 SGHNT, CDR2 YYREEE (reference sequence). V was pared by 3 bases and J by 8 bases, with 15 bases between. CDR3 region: CASSSQSGADEQFF. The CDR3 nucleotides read TGTGCCAGCAGCTCGCAATCGGGAGCGGATGAGCAGTTCTTC.

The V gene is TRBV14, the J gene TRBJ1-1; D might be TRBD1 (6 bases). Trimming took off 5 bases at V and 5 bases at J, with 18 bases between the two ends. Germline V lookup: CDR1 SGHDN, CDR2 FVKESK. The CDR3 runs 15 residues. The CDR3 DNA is TGTGCCAGCAGCAACAACATGGGGAGGGGGACTGAAGCTTTCTTT. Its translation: CASSNNMGRGTEAFF.

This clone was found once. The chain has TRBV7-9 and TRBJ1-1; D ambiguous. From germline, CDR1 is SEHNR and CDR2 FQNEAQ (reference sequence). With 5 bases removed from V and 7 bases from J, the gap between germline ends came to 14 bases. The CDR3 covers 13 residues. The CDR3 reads CASSPVAESEAFF. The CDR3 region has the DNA TGTGCCAGCAGCCCAGTTGCGGAGAGTGAAGCTTTCTTT.

The CDR3 protein is CASRPPGLAGTGELFF. CDR3 sequence (DNA): TGTGCCAGCAGACCCCCGGGACTAGCGGGCACCGGGGAGCTGTTTTTT. The V call is TRBV7-9, the J call TRBJ2-2, with TRBD2 matching 12 bases. The V and J ends lost 6 bases and 4 bases, in that order; junction bases with no gene match: 6. Looked up from germline, CDR1 is SEHNR and CDR2 is FQNEAQ (reference sequence). The CDR3 is 16 residues long.

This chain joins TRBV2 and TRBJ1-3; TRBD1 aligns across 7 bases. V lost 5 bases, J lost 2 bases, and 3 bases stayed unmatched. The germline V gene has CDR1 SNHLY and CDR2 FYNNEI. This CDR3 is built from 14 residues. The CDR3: CASSLQGTGNTIYF. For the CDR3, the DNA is TGTGCCAGCAGTTTACAGGGGACTGGAAACACCATATATTTT.

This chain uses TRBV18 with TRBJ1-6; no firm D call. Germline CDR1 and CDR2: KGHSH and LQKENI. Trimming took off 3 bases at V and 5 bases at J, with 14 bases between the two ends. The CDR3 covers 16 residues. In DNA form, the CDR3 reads TGTGCCAGCTCACCGTCGGGTCCCGAGAATAATTCACCCCTCCACTTT. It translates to CASSPSGPENNSPLHF.

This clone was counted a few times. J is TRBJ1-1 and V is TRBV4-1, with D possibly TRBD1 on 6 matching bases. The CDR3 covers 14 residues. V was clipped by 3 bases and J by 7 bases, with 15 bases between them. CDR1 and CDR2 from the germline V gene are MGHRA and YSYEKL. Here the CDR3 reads CASSHESRGSEAFF. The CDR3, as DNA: TGCGCCAGCAGCCATGAGAGCAGGGGAAGTGAAGCTTTCTTT.

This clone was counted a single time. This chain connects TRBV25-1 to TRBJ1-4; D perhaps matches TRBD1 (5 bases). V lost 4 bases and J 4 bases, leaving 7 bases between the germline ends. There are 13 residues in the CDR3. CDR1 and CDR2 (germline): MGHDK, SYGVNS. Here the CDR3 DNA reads TGTGCCAGCAGTGCGGGGGGTAATGAAAAACTGTTTTTT. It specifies CASSAGGNEKLFF.

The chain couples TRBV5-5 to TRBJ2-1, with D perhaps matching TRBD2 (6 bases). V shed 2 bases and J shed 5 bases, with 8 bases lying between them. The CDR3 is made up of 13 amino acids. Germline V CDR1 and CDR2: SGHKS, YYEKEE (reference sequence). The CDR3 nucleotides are TGTGCCAGCAGCTTAATAGCGGACAATGAGCAGTTCTTC. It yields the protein CASSLIADNEQFF.

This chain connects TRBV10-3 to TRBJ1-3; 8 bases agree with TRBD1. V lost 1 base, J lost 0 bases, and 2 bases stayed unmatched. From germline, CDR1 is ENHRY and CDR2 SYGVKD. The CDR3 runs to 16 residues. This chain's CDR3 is CAISEFTGGSGNTIYF. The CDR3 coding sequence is TGTGCCATCAGTGAGTTTACAGGGGGCTCTGGAAACACCATATATTTT.

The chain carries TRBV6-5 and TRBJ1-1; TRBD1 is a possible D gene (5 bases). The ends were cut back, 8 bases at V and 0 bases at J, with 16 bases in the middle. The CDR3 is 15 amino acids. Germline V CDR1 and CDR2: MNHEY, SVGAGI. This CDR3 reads CASLRQGSVNTEAFF. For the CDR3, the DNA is TGTGCCAGCCTTCGGCAGGGCAGCGTGAACACTGAAGCTTTCTTT.

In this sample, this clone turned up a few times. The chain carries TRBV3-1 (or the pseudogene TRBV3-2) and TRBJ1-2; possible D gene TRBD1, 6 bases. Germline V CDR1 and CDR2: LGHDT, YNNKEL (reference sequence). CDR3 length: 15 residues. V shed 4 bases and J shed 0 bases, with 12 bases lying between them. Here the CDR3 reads CASSPRQVTNYGYTF. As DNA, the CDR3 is TGTGCCAGCAGCCCCCGACAGGTTACTAACTATGGCTACACCTTC.